Each of the 32 T cell receptor beta chains below was sequenced from the same sample in a study of blood T cells in healthy people across ages. It was with a sample-barcoded 5' primer and a J-beta primer mix that a second PCR of roughly 7 to 12 cycles was run. MiXCR, applied by TCRdb to the 5' RACE reads, yields one record per CDR3 protein. This sample has approximately 1.5 million distinct CDR3 sequences, with roughly two fifths found just once. The specimen was blood. The receptors here all came from a woman aged 18 to 35 in good health.

This clonotype has a handful of counts. The chain is built from TRBV12-3 or TRBV12-4 and TRBJ2-7, with D unresolved. V lost 3 bases, J lost 0 bases, and 12 bases lay in between. The CDR3 runs to 15 residues. CDR3 sequence (DNA): TGTGCCAGCAGTTTTGGGTCAGCCCTCTCCTACGAGCAGTACTTC. Its protein product is CASSFGSALSYEQYF.

The chain has TRBV12-3 or TRBV12-4 and TRBJ2-5; D remains unclear. Between the trimmed V and J ends, which lost 0 bases and 7 bases, there was a span of 12 bases. CDR3 length: 14 residues. The CDR3 DNA reads as TGTGCCAGCAGTTTAGCGGTCCCGGATGGGACCCAGTACTTC. Encoded protein: CASSLAVPDGTQYF.

The V and J genes are TRBV3-1 and TRBJ2-7; D is ambiguous. Trimming took off 3 bases at V and 2 bases at J, with 11 bases between the two ends. The CDR3 contains 14 residues. Looked up from germline, CDR1 is LGHDT and CDR2 is YNNKEL (reference sequence). The CDR3 loop is CASSHGGGTYEQYF. Written as DNA, the CDR3 is TGTGCCAGCAGCCACGGTGGCGGAACCTACGAGCAGTACTTC.

The chain couples TRBV27 to TRBJ2-7, with D possibly TRBD1 on 5 matching bases. Germline-derived CDR1 and CDR2 are MNHEY and SMNVEV (reference sequence). The CDR3 length is 14 residues. The ends were cut back, 5 bases at V and 4 bases at J, with 15 bases in the middle. The CDR3 nucleotides are TGTGCCAGCAGTCCCCGAGCAGGGTGGTACGAGCAGTACTTC. As protein: CASSPRAGWYEQYF.

This clonotype has a count of ten or more. The CDR3 nucleotides read TGTGCCAGCAGCGCCTCCGGGAGCACAGATACGCAGTATTTT. This codes for CASSASGSTDTQYF. This sequence joins TRBV9 and TRBJ2-3; D not resolved. The CDR3 extends over 14 amino acids. Germline assignment: CDR1 SGDLS and CDR2 YYNGEE. V lost 3 bases and J 0 bases, leaving 8 bases between the germline ends.

This clonotype occurred a few times. V is TRBV29-1 and J is TRBJ1-6; TRBD1 is a possible D gene (6 bases). The V end lost 4 bases, the J end lost 10 bases, and 14 bases lay between the germline ends. Germline CDR1 reads SQVTM; CDR2 reads ANQGSEA. The CDR3 is 13 amino acids. This CDR3 is CSVGWGGGSPLHF. CDR3 nucleotides: TGCAGCGTTGGATGGGGGGGCGGATCACCCCTCCACTTT.

Of note for this clonotype: Possible read error: a much larger clone is one base away. The V call is TRBV6-2 or TRBV6-3, the J call TRBJ2-2; D not resolved. The CDR3 contains 11 residues. The germline V gene has CDR1 MNHEY and CDR2 SVGEGT. V lost 5 bases and J lost 7, with 5 bases in between. DNA for the CDR3: TGTGCCAGCAGTCACATCGGGGAGCTGTTTTTT. Its protein product is CASSHIGELFF.

The chain is built from TRBV25-1 and TRBJ2-7; the D gene is possibly TRBD1 (6 bases). Per germline, CDR1 MGHDK and CDR2 SYGVNS. The CDR3 runs to 15 residues. V gave up 5 bases and J gave up 7 bases, with 21 bases separating them. CDR3 in amino acids: CASSKAGTPNWEQYF. CDR3 nucleotides: TGTGCCAGCAGTAAAGCAGGGACACCTAATTGGGAGCAGTACTTC.

This clonotype was counted only a few times. V usage is TRBV6-2 or TRBV6-3 and J usage is TRBJ1-2; no clear D. Germline-derived CDR1 and CDR2 are MNHEY and SVGEGT. The CDR3 contains 13 residues. The CDR3: CVASAGGNYGYTF. CDR3 DNA: TGTGTCGCGTCCGCGGGAGGGAACTATGGCTACACCTTC.

CDR3: CSVEGLATANEQYF. The CDR3 coding sequence is TGCAGCGTGGAGGGACTAGCGACGGCCAATGAGCAGTACTTC. The V and J genes are TRBV29-1 and TRBJ2-5; the match to TRBD2 covers 10 bases. Germline CDR1 and CDR2: SQVTM and ANQGSEA. V shed 6 bases, J shed 11 bases, and the junction held 15 bases outside the gene matches. This CDR3 spans 14 amino acids.

This clonotype has a handful of counts. The rearrangement links TRBV7-2 to TRBJ2-4, with D tentatively TRBD2 (6 bases). Germline CDR1 reads SGHTA; CDR2 reads FQGNSA. The CDR3 has 18 residues. Trimming removed 5 bases from V and 0 bases from J, with 20 bases in between. The CDR3 here is CASSPIRGLGLAKNIQYF. The CDR3 DNA sequence: TGTGCCAGCAGCCCAATACGTGGACTGGGACTAGCCAAAAACATTCAGTACTTC.

As concerns this clonotype: A read error may be the cause here, since a much bigger clone is one base away. The chain links TRBV20-1 to TRBJ1-4, with D uncertain. In germline, CDR1 is DFQATT, CDR2 SNEGSKA (reference sequence). This CDR3 comprises 12 residues. CDR3 coding DNA: TGCAGTGCCGATAATGTGGATGAAAAACTGGTTTTT. Amino acids: CSADNVDEKLVF.

The gene calls are TRBV6-5 and TRBJ2-5; D might be TRBD1 (6 bases). V lost 3 bases, J lost 1 base, and 12 bases lay in between. CDR3 size: 15 residues. Germline V lookup: CDR1 MNHEY, CDR2 SVGAGI. CDR3 in DNA: TGTGCCAGCAGTTATCAGGGGTCTTCCCAAGAGACCCAGTACTTC. The encoded protein is CASSYQGSSQETQYF.

V and J are TRBV20-1 and TRBJ2-3, with D perhaps matching TRBD2 (7 bases). CDR3 size: 14 residues. V gave up 6 bases and J gave up 7 bases, with 20 bases separating them. Per the germline V gene, CDR1 is DFQATT and CDR2 is SNEGSKA (reference sequence). CDR3 protein: CSAWPRGASYTQYF. The CDR3 bases are TGCAGTGCCTGGCCCCGGGGGGCCTCGTATACGCAGTATTTT.

V gene TRBV6-2 or TRBV6-3 combines with J gene TRBJ2-1; possible D gene TRBD2, 6 bases. Germline CDR1 MNHEY, CDR2 SVGEGT. This CDR3 contains 15 residues. Trimming took off 3 bases at V and 4 bases at J, with 13 bases between the two ends. The CDR3 reads CASSYLASEYNEQFF. The CDR3 DNA reads as TGTGCCAGCAGTTATTTGGCTAGCGAGTACAATGAGCAGTTCTTC.

The chain combines TRBV5-1 with TRBJ2-4; tentatively, D is TRBD2 (5 bases). The CDR3 is 11 residues long. The germline V and J ends were trimmed by 5 bases and 13 bases, with 13 bases remaining between them. Germline V gene sequence: CDR1 SGHRS, CDR2 YFSETQ. The CDR3 spells CASRGSGKQYF. CDR3 DNA sequence: TGCGCCAGCAGGGGATCGGGAAAGCAGTACTTC.

J is TRBJ2-3 and V is TRBV4-1; TRBD2 matches at 14 bases. CDR3 size: 15 residues. The J segment lost 5 bases and the V segment lost 6 bases, leaving 4 bases of the junction unmatched. The germline V gene has CDR1 MGHRA and CDR2 YSYEKL. CDR3 bases: TGCGCCAGCAGGACGGGACTAGCGGGGGTAGATACGCAGTATTTT. Protein: CASRTGLAGVDTQYF.

V usage is TRBV7-2 and J usage is TRBJ2-1; D is possibly TRBD1 (6 bases). V was pared by 3 bases and J by 2 bases, with 17 bases between. This CDR3 has 17 residues. The germline V gene has CDR1 SGHTA and CDR2 FQGNSA. For the CDR3, the DNA is TGTGCCAGCAGCTTGGACAGAACCTATGCCGCCTACAATGAGCAGTTCTTC. Its protein is CASSLDRTYAAYNEQFF.

This clonotype was counted at least ten times. The gene calls are TRBV11-1 and TRBJ2-7; TRBD2 matches 8 bases. The germline V gene has CDR1 SGHAT and CDR2 FQDESV (reference sequence). The ends lost 3 bases at V and 3 bases at J; junction bases unmatched: 4. CDR3 size: 14 residues. The CDR3 spells CASSLSGSVYEQYF. The CDR3 nucleotides are TGTGCCAGCAGCTTGAGCGGGAGTGTCTACGAGCAGTACTTC.

This sequence joins TRBV7-2 and TRBJ2-2; D call uncertain. With 4 bases removed from V and 5 bases from J, the gap between germline ends came to 17 bases. Germline CDR1 SGHTA, CDR2 FQGNSA. This CDR3 spans 16 amino acids. CDR3: CASSSLFRNFTGELFF. CDR3 DNA sequence: TGTGCCAGCAGCTCCTTATTCCGTAACTTTACCGGGGAGCTGTTTTTT. The variable domain in full, with the rest retrieved from reference TRBV7-2 and TRBJ2-2, is GAGVSQSPSNKVTEKGKDVELRCDPISGHTALYWYRQSLGQGLEFLIYFQGNSAPDKSGLPSDRFSAERTGGSVSTLTIQRTQQEDSAVYLCASSSLFRNFTGELFFGEGSRLTVL.

This clonotype has more than one count but fewer than ten. The chain joins TRBV27 to TRBJ2-7; D unclear. The V gene's germline CDR1 is MNHEY and CDR2 SMNVEV (reference sequence). The V end lost 8 bases, the J end lost 2 bases, and 16 bases lay between the germline ends. The CDR3 has 14 amino acids. CDR3 residues: CASASTDRTYEQYF. The CDR3 DNA reads TGTGCCAGCGCATCGACGGATAGGACCTACGAGCAGTACTTC.

The chain has TRBV6-5 and TRBJ2-1, with D possibly matching TRBD2 (6 bases). V lost 5 bases, J lost 2 bases, and 13 bases lay in between. The CDR3 runs to 15 residues. The germline V gene encodes CDR1 MNHEY and CDR2 SVGAGI. CDR3 amino acids: CASSHRLGAYNEQFF. The CDR3 nucleotides are TGTGCCAGCAGTCACCGACTAGGGGCCTACAATGAGCAGTTCTTC.

This clonotype was seen a few times. This chain joins TRBV9 and TRBJ2-2; the D is unclear. This CDR3 is 15 amino acids long. V shed 0 bases and J shed 6 bases, with 12 bases lying between them. The germline gives CDR1 SGDLS, CDR2 YYNGEE. The CDR3 loop is CASSVGALSPGELFF. In DNA form, the CDR3 reads TGTGCCAGCAGCGTAGGGGCCCTCTCGCCCGGGGAGCTGTTTTTT.

This chain links TRBV12-3 or TRBV12-4 with TRBJ2-7, with 9 bases matching TRBD2. The V gene end was trimmed by 6 bases and the J gene end by 2 bases; junction bases not matched to a gene: 8. CDR3 size: 15 residues. CDR3 loop: CASSVLSGGAYEQYF. CDR3 sequence (DNA): TGTGCCAGCAGCGTCCTTAGCGGGGGTGCCTACGAGCAGTACTTC.

This clonotype was found a few times. The rearrangement links TRBV12-3 or TRBV12-4 to TRBJ2-1; 9 bases map to TRBD1. Losses at the gene ends were 3 bases for V and 6 bases for J; bases not matched to a gene: 6. The CDR3 runs to 15 residues. The CDR3 spells CASSLYRGLRNEQFF. The CDR3 coding sequence is TGTGCCAGCAGTTTGTACAGGGGGCTTCGCAATGAGCAGTTCTTC.

About this clonotype: One end of the junction fails to match germline, which may point to a read error. The CDR3 nucleotides read TGTGCCAGCAGCTTAATCGCTCAGGGGAAGTCACCCCCCCACTTT. Protein: CASSLIAQGKSPPHF. This chain links TRBV7-3 with TRBJ1-6; tentatively, D is TRBD1 (6 bases). Germline assignment: CDR1 SGHTA and CDR2 FQGTGA. The CDR3 runs to 15 residues.

This clonotype came up a few times. This rearrangement joins TRBV6-2 or TRBV6-3 to TRBJ2-5, with 10 bases aligning to TRBD1. CDR1 and CDR2 from the germline V gene are MNHEY and SVGEGT. J gave up 5 bases and V 6 bases, and 12 bases lay outside the gene matches. This CDR3 contains 16 residues. The CDR3 region is CASSPLRDRGRETQYF. CDR3 in DNA: TGTGCCAGCAGCCCCCTCCGGGACAGGGGTAGGGAGACCCAGTACTTC.

As for this clonotype: The CDR3 does not end in the conserved phenylalanine or tryptophan, so this is likely a read error. This sequence joins TRBV5-5 and TRBJ2-7; D gene uncertain. Trimming pared 7 bases from V and 3 bases from J, leaving 14 bases between. Germline V gene lookup returns CDR1 SGHKS and CDR2 YYEKEE (reference sequence). The CDR3 is 13 amino acids. CDR3 sequence (DNA): TGTGCCAGCTCCCCCTCTTCGAGCTACGAGCAGTACTCC. This translates into CASSPSSSYEQYS.

The J gene is TRBJ2-5, the V gene TRBV7-9, with D hard to call. The end of the DNA is better explained by TRBJ2-7, so the J call may be wrong. The CDR3 is 13 residues long. Germline V lookup: CDR1 SEHNR, CDR2 FQNEAQ (reference sequence). The CDR3 is CASSFRQSGEQYF. The CDR3 nucleotides are TGTGCCAGCAGCTTCCGACAAAGTGGCGAGCAGTACTTC.

This clonotype was detected only a few times. V gene TRBV27 combines with J gene TRBJ2-2; the D gene is possibly TRBD2 (6 bases). Deletions cut 5 bases from V and 1 base from J, with 23 bases between. Germline V gene lookup returns CDR1 MNHEY and CDR2 SMNVEV (reference sequence). CDR3 length: 19 residues. The chain's CDR3 is CASSPPRKAGRVNTGELFF. DNA for the CDR3: TGTGCCAGCAGTCCCCCCCGCAAAGCGGGTCGGGTGAACACCGGGGAGCTGTTTTTT.

Comment on this clonotype: This clone may be a read error of a much larger clone one base away. The rearrangement links TRBV3-1 to TRBJ2-1, with D possibly matching TRBD2 (5 bases). The CDR3 is made up of 15 amino acids. V dropped 0 bases and J dropped 10 bases, with 16 bases sitting between them. Germline V gives CDR1 LGHDT, CDR2 YNNKEL (reference sequence). This chain's CDR3 is CASSQEASGSYEQFF. The CDR3 nucleotides read TGTGCCAGCAGCCAAGAGGCCAGCGGTTCCTACGAGCAGTTCTTC.

The chain is built from TRBV4-1 and TRBJ1-6; possibly TRBD1 for D (6 bases). The CDR3 sequence is 15 residues long. V was cut by 4 bases and J by 8 bases, with 15 bases left in between. CDR1 is MGHRA, CDR2 YSYEKL, per germline. The CDR3 bases are TGCGCCAGCAGCCCAACCGGGACAATGCATTCACCCCTCCACTTT. Protein: CASSPTGTMHSPLHF.